This TCR beta chain came from a study of OX40 agonist ivuxolimab in advanced cancers. Repertoires were generated with immunoSEQ multiplex PCR, while TCRdb's copy carries only in-frame clones and drops some. The data show roughly 30,000 clones, 85% to 95% seen once. The V gene end was trimmed by 6 bases and the J gene end by 5 bases; junction bases not matched to a gene: 12. Germline V gene sequence: CDR1 SQVTM, CDR2 ANQGSEA. The CDR3 covers 15 residues. The chain is built from TRBV29-1 and TRBJ2-2; 7 bases are a match to TRBD1. Material: CD4+ or CD8+ T cells sorted from blood, obtained in a trial of the OX40 agonist ivuxolimab. The receptor's source is an adult with an advanced solid tumor such as melanoma, head and neck, liver or kidney cancer. The CDR3 bases are TGCAGCGTGTCATCAGGGGGTAAGATGACCGGGGAGCTGTTTTTT. This translates into CSVSSGGKMTGELFF.